The source of this TCR beta chain is a study of shared clonotypes between healthy human individuals. CD45RO-negative CD8 cells positively selected for CCR7 made up the naive population, which excluded terminally differentiated effector memory CD45RA+ cells. This table comes from immunoSEQ multiplex PCR, and its TCRdb copy is limited to in-frame clones, with some not included. The sample yields over 2 million clones, roughly 95% seen once. The CDR3 is made up of 15 amino acids. Per germline, CDR1 SQVTM and CDR2 ANQGSEA. Trimming left V 7 bases short and J 0 bases short, with 16 bases between. Whole-study results and caveats: Larger estimated richness was generally seen in naive subsets than in memory subsets. Among donors, clonotype sharing was expected to be affected by sequencing depth.

Notes on this clone: Its antigen remains unidentified.

Sequenced input: naive CD8+ T cells sorted from blood. V gene TRBV29-1 combines with J gene TRBJ2-1; D tentatively fits TRBD1 or TRBD2 (7 bases each). The receptor was derived from a man aged 18 to 29 in good health. The CDR3 DNA reads as TGCAGCGCCCAGGGGGGGGCCATCTCCTACAATGAGCAGTTCTTC. Translated: CSAQGGAISYNEQFF.